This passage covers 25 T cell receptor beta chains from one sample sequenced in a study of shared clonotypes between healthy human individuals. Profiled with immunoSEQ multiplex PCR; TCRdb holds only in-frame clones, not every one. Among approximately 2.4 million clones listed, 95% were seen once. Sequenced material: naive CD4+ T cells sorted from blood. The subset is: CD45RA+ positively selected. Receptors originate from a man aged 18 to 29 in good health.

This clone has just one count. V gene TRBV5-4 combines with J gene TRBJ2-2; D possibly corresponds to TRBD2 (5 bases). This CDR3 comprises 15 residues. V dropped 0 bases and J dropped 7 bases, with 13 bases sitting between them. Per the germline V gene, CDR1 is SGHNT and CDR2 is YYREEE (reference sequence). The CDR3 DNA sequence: TGTGCCAGCAGCTTGGGCTTCGGTGCGGGCGGGGAGCTGTTTTTT. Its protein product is CASSLGFGAGGELFF.

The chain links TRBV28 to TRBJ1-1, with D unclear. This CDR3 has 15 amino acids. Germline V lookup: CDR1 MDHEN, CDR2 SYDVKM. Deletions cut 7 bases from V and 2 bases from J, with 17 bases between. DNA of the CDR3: TGTGCCAGCACGGGAGCCGGACGGGTTAACACTGAAGCTTTCTTT. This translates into CASTGAGRVNTEAFF.

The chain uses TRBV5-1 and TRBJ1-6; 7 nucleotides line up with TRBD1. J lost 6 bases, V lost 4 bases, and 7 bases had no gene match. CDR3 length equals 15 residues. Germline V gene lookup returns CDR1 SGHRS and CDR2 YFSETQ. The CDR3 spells CASSQTGPPNSPLHF. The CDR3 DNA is TGCGCCAGCAGCCAGACAGGGCCACCTAATTCACCCCTCCACTTT.

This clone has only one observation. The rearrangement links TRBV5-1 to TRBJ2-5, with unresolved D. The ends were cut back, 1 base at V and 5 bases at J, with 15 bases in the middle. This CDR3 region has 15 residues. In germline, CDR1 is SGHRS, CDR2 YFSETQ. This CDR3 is CASSLPPTTYETQYF. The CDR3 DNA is TGCGCCAGCAGCTTGCCCCCGACCACTTATGAGACCCAGTACTTC. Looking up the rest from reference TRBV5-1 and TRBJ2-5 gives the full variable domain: KAGVTQTPRYLIKTRGQQVTLSCSPISGHRSVSWYQQTPGQGLQFLFEYFSETQRNKGNFPGRFSGRQFSNSRSEMNVSTLELGDSALYLCASSLPPTTYETQYFGPGTRLLVL.

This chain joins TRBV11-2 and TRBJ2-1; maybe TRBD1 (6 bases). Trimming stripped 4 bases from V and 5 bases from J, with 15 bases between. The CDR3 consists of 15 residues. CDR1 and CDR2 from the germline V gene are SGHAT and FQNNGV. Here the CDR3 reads CASSSRGQPDNEQFF. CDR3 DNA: TGTGCCAGCAGCTCCAGGGGCCAACCCGACAATGAGCAGTTCTTC.

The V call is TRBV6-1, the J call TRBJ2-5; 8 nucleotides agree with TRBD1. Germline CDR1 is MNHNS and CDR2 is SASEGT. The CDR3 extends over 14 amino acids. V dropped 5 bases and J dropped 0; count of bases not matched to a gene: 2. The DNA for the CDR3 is TGTGCCAGCAGTCGGACAGGGAACCAAGAGACCCAGTACTTC. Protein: CASSRTGNQETQYF.

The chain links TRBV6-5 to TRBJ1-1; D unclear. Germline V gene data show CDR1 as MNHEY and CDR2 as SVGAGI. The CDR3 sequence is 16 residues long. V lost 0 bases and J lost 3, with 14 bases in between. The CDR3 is CASSYSAAQYYTEAFF. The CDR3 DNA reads TGTGCCAGCAGTTACTCGGCAGCCCAGTACTACACTGAAGCTTTCTTT.

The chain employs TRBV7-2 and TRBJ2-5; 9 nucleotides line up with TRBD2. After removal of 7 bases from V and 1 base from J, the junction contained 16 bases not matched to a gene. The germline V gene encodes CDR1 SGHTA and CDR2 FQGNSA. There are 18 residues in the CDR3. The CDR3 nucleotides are TGTGCCAGCACCCCCATTCGGCGGGAGGGCCTAATCCAAGAGACCCAGTACTTC. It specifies CASTPIRREGLIQETQYF.

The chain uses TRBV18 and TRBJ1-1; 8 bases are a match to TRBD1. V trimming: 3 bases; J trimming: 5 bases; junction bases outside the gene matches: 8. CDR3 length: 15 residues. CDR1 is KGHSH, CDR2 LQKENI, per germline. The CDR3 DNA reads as TGTGCCAGCTCACCTCAAACAGGGGGGGGAACTGAAGCTTTCTTT. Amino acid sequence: CASSPQTGGGTEAFF.

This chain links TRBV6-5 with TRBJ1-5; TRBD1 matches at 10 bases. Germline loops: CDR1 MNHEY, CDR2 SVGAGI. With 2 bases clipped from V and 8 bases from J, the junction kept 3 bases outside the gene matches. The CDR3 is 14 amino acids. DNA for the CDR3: TGTGCCAGCAGTTACGACAGGGGGCAAAAGCCCCAGCATTTT. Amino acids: CASSYDRGQKPQHF.

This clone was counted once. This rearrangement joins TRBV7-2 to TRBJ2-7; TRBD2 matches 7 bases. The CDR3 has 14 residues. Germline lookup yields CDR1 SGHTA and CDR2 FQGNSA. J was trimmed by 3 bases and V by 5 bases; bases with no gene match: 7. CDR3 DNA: TGTGCCAGCAGCCCCCGGGGAGGGAACTACGAGCAGTACTTC. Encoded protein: CASSPRGGNYEQYF.

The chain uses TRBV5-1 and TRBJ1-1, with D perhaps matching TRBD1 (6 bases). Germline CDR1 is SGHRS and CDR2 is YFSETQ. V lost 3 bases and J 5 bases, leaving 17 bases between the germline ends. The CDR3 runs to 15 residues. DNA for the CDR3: TGCGCCAGCAGCTCGTCAGGGGCCCTGGGGACTGAAGCTTTCTTT. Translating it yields CASSSSGALGTEAFF.

The CDR3 sequence: CASNEDSGGQYF. DNA for the CDR3: TGTGCCAGCAACGAGGACAGCGGGGGGCAGTACTTC. V and J are TRBV2 and TRBJ2-7; 8 nucleotides match TRBD2. The CDR3 is 12 residues long. In germline, CDR1 is SNHLY, CDR2 FYNNEI. V lost 7 bases and J lost 9; bases outside the gene matches: 8.

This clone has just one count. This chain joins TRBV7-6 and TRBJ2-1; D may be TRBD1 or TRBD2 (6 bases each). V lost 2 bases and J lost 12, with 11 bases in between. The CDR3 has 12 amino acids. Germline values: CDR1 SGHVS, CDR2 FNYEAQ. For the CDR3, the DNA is TGTGCCAGCAGCTTAAGTAGGGGGGCGCAGTTCTTC. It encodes CASSLSRGAQFF.

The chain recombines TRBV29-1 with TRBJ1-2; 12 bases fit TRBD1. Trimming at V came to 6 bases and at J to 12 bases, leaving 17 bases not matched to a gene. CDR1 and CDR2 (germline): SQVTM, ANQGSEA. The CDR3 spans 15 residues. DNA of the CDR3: TGCAGCGTCGAACCCACCTCCGGGACAGGGGGCTTCAACACCTTC. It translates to CSVEPTSGTGGFNTF.

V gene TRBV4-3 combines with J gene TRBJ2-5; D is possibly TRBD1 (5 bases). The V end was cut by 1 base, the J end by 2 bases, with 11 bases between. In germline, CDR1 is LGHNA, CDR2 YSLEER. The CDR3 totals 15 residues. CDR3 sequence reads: CASSQAQAGQETQYF. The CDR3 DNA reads TGCGCCAGCAGCCAAGCCCAGGCAGGGCAAGAGACCCAGTACTTC.

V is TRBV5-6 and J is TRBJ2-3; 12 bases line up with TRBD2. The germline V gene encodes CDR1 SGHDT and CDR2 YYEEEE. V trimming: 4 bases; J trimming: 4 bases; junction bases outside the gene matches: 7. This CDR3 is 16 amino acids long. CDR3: CASSEEPSGGADTQYF. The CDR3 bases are TGTGCCAGCAGCGAGGAGCCTAGCGGGGGGGCAGATACGCAGTATTTT.

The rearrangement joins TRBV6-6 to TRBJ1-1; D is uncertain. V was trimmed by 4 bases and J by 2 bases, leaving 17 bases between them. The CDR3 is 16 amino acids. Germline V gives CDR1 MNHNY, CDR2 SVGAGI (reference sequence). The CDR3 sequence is CASSSYGPGLNTEAFF. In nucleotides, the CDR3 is TGTGCCAGCAGTTCCTATGGGCCAGGCCTTAACACTGAAGCTTTCTTT.

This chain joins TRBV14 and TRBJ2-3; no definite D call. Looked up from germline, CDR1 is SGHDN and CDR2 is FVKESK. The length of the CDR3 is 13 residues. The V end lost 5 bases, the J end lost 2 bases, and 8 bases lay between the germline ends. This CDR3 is CASSFQITDTQYF. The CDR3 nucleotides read TGTGCCAGCAGCTTCCAAATCACAGATACGCAGTATTTT.

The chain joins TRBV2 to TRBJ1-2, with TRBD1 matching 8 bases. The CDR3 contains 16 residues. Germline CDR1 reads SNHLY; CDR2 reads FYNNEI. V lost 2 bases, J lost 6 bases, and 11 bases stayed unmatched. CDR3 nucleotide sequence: TGTGCCAGCAGTGAAAGGGGACAGGAGATCCCCGATGGCTACACCTTC. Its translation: CASSERGQEIPDGYTF.

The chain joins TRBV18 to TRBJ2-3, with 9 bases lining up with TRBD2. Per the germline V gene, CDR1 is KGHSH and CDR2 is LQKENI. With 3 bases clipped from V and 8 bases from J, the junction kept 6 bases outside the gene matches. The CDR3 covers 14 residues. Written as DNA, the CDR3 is TGTGCCAGCTCACCGGGCGGGGGGGCCGGTACGCAGTATTTT. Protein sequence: CASSPGGGAGTQYF. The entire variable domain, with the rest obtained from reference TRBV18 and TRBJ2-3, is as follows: NAGVMQNPRHLVRRRGQEARLRCSPMKGHSHVYWYRQLPEEGLKFMVYLQKENIIDESGMPKERFSAEFPKEGPSILRIQQVVRGDSAAYFCASSPGGGAGTQYFGPGTRLTVL.

CDR3 region: CASNKGTASSYEQYF. In nucleotides, the CDR3 is TGTGCCAGTAATAAGGGAACAGCTTCCTCCTACGAGCAGTACTTC. The chain combines TRBV19 with TRBJ2-7; D is unclear. CDR3 length: 15 residues. V lost 7 bases and J 0 bases, leaving 16 bases between the germline ends. Germline values: CDR1 LNHDA, CDR2 SQIVND (reference sequence).

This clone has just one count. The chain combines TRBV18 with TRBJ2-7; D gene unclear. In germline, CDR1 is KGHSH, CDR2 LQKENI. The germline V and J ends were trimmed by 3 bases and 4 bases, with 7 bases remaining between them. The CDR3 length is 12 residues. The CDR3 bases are TGTGCCAGCTCACCCCAAATGTACGAGCAGTACTTC. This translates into CASSPQMYEQYF.

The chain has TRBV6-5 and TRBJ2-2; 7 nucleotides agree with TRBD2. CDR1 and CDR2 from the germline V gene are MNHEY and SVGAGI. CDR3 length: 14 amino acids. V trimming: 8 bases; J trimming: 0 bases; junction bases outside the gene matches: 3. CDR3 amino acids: CASRRGANTGELFF. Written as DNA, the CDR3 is TGTGCCAGCCGACGGGGGGCGAACACCGGGGAGCTGTTTTTT.

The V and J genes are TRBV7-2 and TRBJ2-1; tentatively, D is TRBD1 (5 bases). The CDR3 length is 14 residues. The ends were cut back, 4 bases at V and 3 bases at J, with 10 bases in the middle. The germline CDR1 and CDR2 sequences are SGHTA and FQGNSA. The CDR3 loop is CASSSKGVYNEQFF. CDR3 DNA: TGTGCCAGCAGCTCCAAAGGGGTCTACAATGAGCAGTTCTTC.